This record covers a single TCR beta chain. This entry belongs to a study of shared clonotypes between healthy human individuals. The CDR3 runs 17 residues. Trimming pared 6 bases from V and 0 bases from J, leaving 15 bases between. CDR1 is WSHSY, CDR2 SAAADI, per germline. In the sorted-subset replicate PCRs, approximately 200 ng DNA, some 30,000 T cell genomes, was used. The table came from immunoSEQ multiplex PCR; TCRdb's copy has only in-frame clones and leaves some out. The data show about 1 million clones, with under 80% seen just once and about 1.5% held by the top ten. The chain employs TRBV10-2 and TRBJ2-6; D not certain. Sequenced material: memory CD4+ T cells sorted from blood. Subset: CD45RA-negative fraction. This receptor was obtained from a man aged 18 to 29 in good health. The DNA for the CDR3 is TGCGCCAGCAGGGACGGATTGGGATACTCTGGGGCCAACGTCCTGACTTTC. It encodes CASRDGLGYSGANVLTF.